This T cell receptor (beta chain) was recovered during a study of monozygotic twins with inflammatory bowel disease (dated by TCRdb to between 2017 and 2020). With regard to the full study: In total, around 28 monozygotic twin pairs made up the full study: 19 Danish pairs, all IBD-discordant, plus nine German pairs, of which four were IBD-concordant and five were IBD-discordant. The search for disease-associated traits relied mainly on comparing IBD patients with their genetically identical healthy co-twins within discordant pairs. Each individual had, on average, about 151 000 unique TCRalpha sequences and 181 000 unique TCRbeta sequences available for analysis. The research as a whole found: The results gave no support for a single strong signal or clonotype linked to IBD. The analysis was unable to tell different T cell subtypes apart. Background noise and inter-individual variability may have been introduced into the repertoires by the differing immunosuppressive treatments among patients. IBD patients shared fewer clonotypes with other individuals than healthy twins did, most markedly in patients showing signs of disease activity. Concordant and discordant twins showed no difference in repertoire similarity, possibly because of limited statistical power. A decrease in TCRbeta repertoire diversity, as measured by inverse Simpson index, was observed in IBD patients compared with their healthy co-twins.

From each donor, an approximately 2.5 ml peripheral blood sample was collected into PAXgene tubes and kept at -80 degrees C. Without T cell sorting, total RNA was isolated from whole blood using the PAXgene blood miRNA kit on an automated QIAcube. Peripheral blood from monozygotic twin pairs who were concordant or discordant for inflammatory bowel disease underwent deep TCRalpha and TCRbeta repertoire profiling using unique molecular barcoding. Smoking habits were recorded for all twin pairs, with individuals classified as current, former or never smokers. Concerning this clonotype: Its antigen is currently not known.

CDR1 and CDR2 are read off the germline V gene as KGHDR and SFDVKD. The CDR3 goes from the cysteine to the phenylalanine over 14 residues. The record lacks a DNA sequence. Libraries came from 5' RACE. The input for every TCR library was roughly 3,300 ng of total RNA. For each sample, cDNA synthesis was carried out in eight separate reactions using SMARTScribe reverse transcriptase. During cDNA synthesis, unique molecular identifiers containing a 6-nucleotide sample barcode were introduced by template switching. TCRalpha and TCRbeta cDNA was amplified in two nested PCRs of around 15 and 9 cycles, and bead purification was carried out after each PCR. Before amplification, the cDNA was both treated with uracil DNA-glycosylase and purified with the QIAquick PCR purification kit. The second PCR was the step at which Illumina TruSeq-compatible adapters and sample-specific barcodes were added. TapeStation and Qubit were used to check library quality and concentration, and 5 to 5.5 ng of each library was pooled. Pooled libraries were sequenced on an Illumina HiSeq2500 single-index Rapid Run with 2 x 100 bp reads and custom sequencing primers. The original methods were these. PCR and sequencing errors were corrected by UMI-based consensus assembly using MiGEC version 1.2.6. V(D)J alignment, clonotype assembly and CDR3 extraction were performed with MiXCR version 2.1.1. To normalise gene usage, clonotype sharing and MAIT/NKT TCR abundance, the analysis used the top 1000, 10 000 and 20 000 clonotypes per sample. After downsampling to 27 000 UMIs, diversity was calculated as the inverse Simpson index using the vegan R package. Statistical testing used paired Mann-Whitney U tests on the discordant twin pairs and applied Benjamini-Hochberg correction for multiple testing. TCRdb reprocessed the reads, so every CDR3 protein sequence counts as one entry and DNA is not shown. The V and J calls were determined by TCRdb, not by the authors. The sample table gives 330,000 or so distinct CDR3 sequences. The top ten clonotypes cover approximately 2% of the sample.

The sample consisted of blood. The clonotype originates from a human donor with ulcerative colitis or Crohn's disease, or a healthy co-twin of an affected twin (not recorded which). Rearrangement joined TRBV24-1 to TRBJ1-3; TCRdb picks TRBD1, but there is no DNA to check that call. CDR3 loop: CATSDPGQGNTIYF.